This T cell receptor beta chain appears in the sequencing data of a study of blood T cell repertoires in COVID-19. Overall study context: Specimens from acute and convalescent COVID-19 originated in the United States, Italy and Spain. Sources were T cells, B-cell-depleted T cells, or PBMCs; the material itself was cDNA or gDNA.

Germline V gene lookup returns CDR1 SGDLS and CDR2 YYNGEE. CDR3 length: 16 residues. J lost 5 bases, V lost 2 bases, and 10 bases had no gene match. In the study's own analysis: Amplifying reference gene primers gave estimates of nucleated cell counts. Method: immunoSEQ multiplex PCR; TCRdb's copy keeps in-frame clones and lacks some. That table is the source of V, J and clone size, and D and trimming were worked out from the DNA. Here the sample spans around 50,000 clones, just over 90% being singletons. Seattle-derived patients entered the study during active infection and were followed longitudinally.

The chain employs TRBV9 and TRBJ2-5, with 9 bases aligning to TRBD1. This receptor was identified in a man aged 55 to 70 with COVID-19, enrolled during active disease. What was sequenced was peripheral blood. CDR3 in amino acids: CASSVGTGSALETQYF. Here the CDR3 DNA reads TGTGCCAGCAGCGTCGGGACAGGGAGTGCTCTGGAGACCCAGTACTTC.